A selection of T cell receptor beta chains follows, all from one sample in a study of blood T cell repertoires in COVID-19. The assay was immunoSEQ multiplex PCR, and TCRdb's table has in-frame clones only and misses some. The sample has 180,000 or so clones, about 86% seen once; the top ten hold 11%. The sample taken for sequencing was peripheral blood. These receptors originate from a woman aged 60-75 years with COVID-19, enrolled during active disease. CDR3s include the opening cysteine and the closing phenylalanine or tryptophan. Each record gives: V gene, J gene, D gene, clone size, CDR3 DNA, CDR3 protein. D genes are given only for firm matches. Expanded clones are given a class, and other clones once, few, many or no size at all.

v_call: TRBV6-5; j_call: TRBJ2-1; d_call: .; clone_size: .; cdr3_nt: TGTGCCAGCAGTTCGACCGGCGGTGAGCAGTTCTTC; cdr3_aa: CASSSTGGEQFF
v_call: TRBV5-4; j_call: TRBJ1-6; d_call: TRBD1; clone_size: .; cdr3_nt: TGTGCCAGCAGCTACGGGACAGGGGTTAATTCACCCCTCCACTTT; cdr3_aa: CASSYGTGVNSPLHF
v_call: TRBV11-2; j_call: TRBJ2-3; d_call: TRBD2; clone_size: .; cdr3_nt: TGTGCCAGCAGCGCCCGTGTAGCGGGAGTAATGAATACGCAGTATTTT; cdr3_aa: CASSARVAGVMNTQYF
v_call: TRBV30; j_call: TRBJ1-5; d_call: .; clone_size: .; cdr3_nt: TGTGCCTGGAGTCCAGGGAAGTTTTCGCCCCAGCATTTT; cdr3_aa: CAWSPGKFSPQHF
v_call: TRBV7-2; j_call: TRBJ1-2; d_call: .; clone_size: .; cdr3_nt: TGTGCCAGCAGCTTAGGTGGGCAGGGGCATAACTATGGCTACACCTTC; cdr3_aa: CASSLGGQGHNYGYTF
v_call: TRBV5-1; j_call: TRBJ2-1; d_call: TRBD2; clone_size: .; cdr3_nt: TGCGCCAGCAGCTCCTCACTAGCGGGAGGACCCTACAATGAGCAGTTCTTC; cdr3_aa: CASSSSLAGGPYNEQFF
v_call: TRBV5-5; j_call: TRBJ2-3; d_call: TRBD1; clone_size: few; cdr3_nt: TGTGCCAGCAGCCAGGGGACAGGGGTTGCAGATACGCAGTATTTT; cdr3_aa: CASSQGTGVADTQYF
v_call: TRBV18; j_call: TRBJ1-3; d_call: .; clone_size: .; cdr3_nt: TGTGCCAGCTCACCACTCGAGGGCGGTTCCTCTGGAAACACCATATATTTT; cdr3_aa: CASSPLEGGSSGNTIYF
v_call: TRBV12-3/TRBV12-4; j_call: TRBJ1-2; d_call: TRBD1; clone_size: .; cdr3_nt: TGTGCCAGCAGTGATCCCGGGACAGGGGGGAGCTTC; cdr3_aa: CASSDPGTGGSF
v_call: TRBV3-1/TRBV3-2; j_call: TRBJ2-3; d_call: .; clone_size: .; cdr3_nt: TGTGCCAGCAGCCAAGGAACGGAGCGAGCTACGCAGTATTTT; cdr3_aa: CASSQGTERATQYF
v_call: TRBV24-1; j_call: TRBJ2-7; d_call: TRBD1; clone_size: .; cdr3_nt: TGTGCCACCCAGGGACAGGGAATCTACGAGCAGTACTTC; cdr3_aa: CATQGQGIYEQYF
v_call: TRBV6-5; j_call: TRBJ2-7; d_call: .; clone_size: .; cdr3_nt: TGTGCCAGCAGCACCGGACAGATCTTCTCCTACGAGCAGTACTTC; cdr3_aa: CASSTGQIFSYEQYF
v_call: TRBV30; j_call: TRBJ1-1; d_call: .; clone_size: .; cdr3_nt: TGTGCCTGGAGTGTACCAAACAGGATAAACACTGAAGCTTTCTTT; cdr3_aa: CAWSVPNRINTEAFF
v_call: TRBV24-1; j_call: TRBJ1-2; d_call: TRBD1; clone_size: .; cdr3_nt: TGTGCCACCAGTGAGTCGGGACAGATCTATGGCTACACCTTC; cdr3_aa: CATSESGQIYGYTF
v_call: TRBV7-9; j_call: TRBJ2-7; d_call: .; clone_size: once; cdr3_nt: TGTGCCAGCAGCTTAACCCCCCGCGTGAGACAGTACTACGAGCAGTACTTC; cdr3_aa: CASSLTPRVRQYYEQYF
v_call: TRBV19; j_call: TRBJ2-7; d_call: .; clone_size: .; cdr3_nt: TGTGCCACTGCGATAGCGTCACCCTCCTACGAGCAGTACTTC; cdr3_aa: CATAIASPSYEQYF
v_call: TRBV5-1; j_call: TRBJ1-1; d_call: TRBD1; clone_size: .; cdr3_nt: TGCGCCAGCAGCGCCAACAGGGGTTGGGCTGAAGCTTTCTTT; cdr3_aa: CASSANRGWAEAFF
v_call: TRBV7-8; j_call: TRBJ1-2; d_call: TRBD1; clone_size: once; cdr3_nt: TGTGCCAGCACCCGACAGGGTAACTATGGCTACACCTTC; cdr3_aa: CASTRQGNYGYTF
v_call: TRBV29-1; j_call: TRBJ2-5; d_call: .; clone_size: .; cdr3_nt: TGCAGCGTTCCCTTAAAAGGGGGCCAAGAGACCCAGTACTTC; cdr3_aa: CSVPLKGGQETQYF
v_call: TRBV3-1/TRBV3-2; j_call: TRBJ1-6; d_call: TRBD1; clone_size: .; cdr3_nt: TGTGCCAGCAGCCAAGCAACAGGGGACATGCCACCCCTCCACTTT; cdr3_aa: CASSQATGDMPPLHF
v_call: TRBV6-6; j_call: TRBJ1-5; d_call: .; clone_size: .; cdr3_nt: TGTGCCAGCAGTTACTCGACGGGGGGGAACAATCAGCCCCAGCATTTT; cdr3_aa: CASSYSTGGNNQPQHF
v_call: TRBV11-2; j_call: TRBJ2-7; d_call: TRBD2; clone_size: .; cdr3_nt: TGTGCCAGCAGTTTAGGACTAGCGGGGCTGTACGAGCAGTACTTC; cdr3_aa: CASSLGLAGLYEQYF
v_call: TRBV6-5; j_call: TRBJ2-7; d_call: TRBD2; clone_size: .; cdr3_nt: TGTGCCAGCAGACTTACTAGCGGGACTACCTACGAGCAGTACTTC; cdr3_aa: CASRLTSGTTYEQYF
v_call: TRBV24-1; j_call: TRBJ1-1; d_call: TRBD1; clone_size: .; cdr3_nt: TGTGCCACCAGTGACGGAAGGGGCAGGGGGTACACTGAAGCTTTCTTT; cdr3_aa: CATSDGRGRGYTEAFF
v_call: TRBV19; j_call: TRBJ2-3; d_call: .; clone_size: .; cdr3_nt: TGTGCCAGTAGTGTCGGACTTTACACAGATACGCAGTATTTT; cdr3_aa: CASSVGLYTDTQYF
v_call: TRBV28; j_call: TRBJ1-2; d_call: .; clone_size: .; cdr3_nt: TGTGCCAGCAGTACACAGGTTTATGGCTACACCTTC; cdr3_aa: CASSTQVYGYTF
v_call: TRBV24-1; j_call: TRBJ2-1; d_call: TRBD2; clone_size: .; cdr3_nt: TGTGCCACCGACTCCGGGACTAGCGGCCCCAATGAGCAGTTCTTC; cdr3_aa: CATDSGTSGPNEQFF
v_call: TRBV13; j_call: TRBJ2-7; d_call: .; clone_size: .; cdr3_nt: TGTGCCAGCAGCTTAGCGCAGGGATGGTACGAGCAGTACTTC; cdr3_aa: CASSLAQGWYEQYF
v_call: TRBV5-1; j_call: TRBJ2-7; d_call: TRBD2; clone_size: .; cdr3_nt: TGCGCCAGCAGCCCAAGGACTAGCGGTTCCTACGAGCAGTACTTC; cdr3_aa: CASSPRTSGSYEQYF
v_call: TRBV1; j_call: TRBJ2-1; d_call: .; clone_size: .; cdr3_nt: TGCACCAGCAGCCAAGACCGGGAGCGGGAGGTACGACCCAATGAGCAGTTCTTC; cdr3_aa: CTSSQDREREVRPNEQFF
v_call: TRBV5-5; j_call: TRBJ1-1; d_call: .; clone_size: .; cdr3_nt: TGTGCCAGCAGCTTGGTGCAGGGTTTTTCGACTGAAGCTTTCTTT; cdr3_aa: CASSLVQGFSTEAFF
v_call: TRBV5-1; j_call: TRBJ2-1; d_call: .; clone_size: .; cdr3_nt: TGCGCCAGCAGCTTGCGACTAGATCTCGGCAATGAGCAGTTCTTC; cdr3_aa: CASSLRLDLGNEQFF
v_call: TRBV7-9; j_call: TRBJ1-4; d_call: .; clone_size: .; cdr3_nt: TGTGCCAGCACCTCTCGGGTAGCTAATGAAAAACTGTTTTTT; cdr3_aa: CASTSRVANEKLFF
v_call: TRBV29-1; j_call: TRBJ2-7; d_call: TRBD1; clone_size: .; cdr3_nt: TGCAGCGTTTGGGGTGGGACAGGGGATTATGGGTCGGTTTCATACGAGCAGTACTTC; cdr3_aa: CSVWGGTGDYGSVSYEQYF
v_call: TRBV30; j_call: TRBJ1-4; d_call: .; clone_size: once; cdr3_nt: TGTGCCTGGACCGAACCCGGGCGGGGGAATGAAAAACTGTTTTTT; cdr3_aa: CAWTEPGRGNEKLFF
v_call: TRBV19; j_call: TRBJ2-7; d_call: .; clone_size: .; cdr3_nt: TGTGCCAGTAGTATTGGTAAAGGAGAGGGCGAGCAGTACTTC; cdr3_aa: CASSIGKGEGEQYF
v_call: TRBV4-3; j_call: TRBJ1-4; d_call: .; clone_size: .; cdr3_nt: TGCGCCAGCAGCCCTTGGCGGGCGGCTAATGAAAAACTGTTTTTT; cdr3_aa: CASSPWRAANEKLFF
v_call: TRBV30; j_call: TRBJ2-1; d_call: TRBD1; clone_size: .; cdr3_nt: TGTGCCTGGAGTGTAAGGCAGGGGGCGAGATGGGATGAGCAGTTCTTC; cdr3_aa: CAWSVRQGARWDEQFF
v_call: TRBV11-2; j_call: TRBJ2-7; d_call: TRBD1; clone_size: few; cdr3_nt: TGTGCCAGCAGCTCGTACAGGGGGAGTCCCTACGAGCAGTACTTC; cdr3_aa: CASSSYRGSPYEQYF
v_call: TRBV15; j_call: TRBJ2-3; d_call: TRBD1; clone_size: .; cdr3_nt: TGTGCCACCAGCAGAGGACCGGGACAGGGAGTTGGAGATACGCAGTATTTT; cdr3_aa: CATSRGPGQGVGDTQYF
v_call: TRBV19; j_call: TRBJ1-2; d_call: .; clone_size: .; cdr3_nt: TGTGCCAGTAGTATAGAAGCCCCGATTTTGCGTGGCTACACCTTC; cdr3_aa: CASSIEAPILRGYTF
v_call: TRBV30; j_call: TRBJ2-1; d_call: .; clone_size: once; cdr3_nt: TGTGCCTGGAGTGTACTGGTCGAAAATGAGCAGTTCTTC; cdr3_aa: CAWSVLVENEQFF
v_call: TRBV5-1; j_call: TRBJ1-2; d_call: .; clone_size: .; cdr3_nt: TGCGCCAGCAGCTTGGGGGCCTCCAATGGCTACACCTTC; cdr3_aa: CASSLGASNGYTF
v_call: TRBV27; j_call: TRBJ2-7; d_call: TRBD1; clone_size: .; cdr3_nt: TGTGCCAGCAGTTTAGCGTGGGGACAGGGGGCCCACGAGCAGTACTTC; cdr3_aa: CASSLAWGQGAHEQYF
v_call: TRBV19; j_call: TRBJ1-2; d_call: .; clone_size: few; cdr3_nt: TGTGCCAGTAGTATTGCGGGAAGTTACTATGGCTACACCTTC; cdr3_aa: CASSIAGSYYGYTF
v_call: TRBV6-2/TRBV6-3; j_call: TRBJ2-5; d_call: .; clone_size: .; cdr3_nt: TGTGCCAGCAGTTACTCGAACAGGGGACTGCAAGAGACCCAGTACTTC; cdr3_aa: CASSYSNRGLQETQYF
v_call: TRBV28; j_call: TRBJ1-1; d_call: .; clone_size: once; cdr3_nt: TGTGCCAGCAGCGGGAGCGGGGTTGCGGCTTTCTTT; cdr3_aa: CASSGSGVAAFF
v_call: TRBV27; j_call: TRBJ1-2; d_call: .; clone_size: .; cdr3_nt: TGTGCCAGCAGTCCAAGACAGGCTAACTATGGCTACACCTTC; cdr3_aa: CASSPRQANYGYTF
v_call: TRBV10-2; j_call: TRBJ1-1; d_call: .; clone_size: .; cdr3_nt: TGCGCCAGCATAGAAAGGGGTCTGGTGAACACTGAAGCTTTCTTT; cdr3_aa: CASIERGLVNTEAFF
v_call: TRBV28; j_call: TRBJ2-1; d_call: TRBD2; clone_size: .; cdr3_nt: TGTGCCAGCAGTCCCCTAGCGGGGCAGCAGTTCTTC; cdr3_aa: CASSPLAGQQFF
v_call: TRBV28; j_call: TRBJ2-7; d_call: .; clone_size: once; cdr3_nt: TGTGCCAGCAGTTTTGGGGCGCTTTTATCTTACGAGCAGTACTTC; cdr3_aa: CASSFGALLSYEQYF
v_call: TRBV7-3; j_call: TRBJ2-1; d_call: .; clone_size: .; cdr3_nt: TGTGCCAGCAGCTTAACTAGTAGCTCCTACAATGAGCAGTTCTTC; cdr3_aa: CASSLTSSSYNEQFF
v_call: TRBV19; j_call: TRBJ1-1; d_call: .; clone_size: .; cdr3_nt: TGTGCCAGTCAGACACAAATGAACACTGAAGCTTTCTTT; cdr3_aa: CASQTQMNTEAFF
v_call: TRBV5-1; j_call: TRBJ2-1; d_call: TRBD1; clone_size: .; cdr3_nt: TGCGCCAGCAGCCCCCACCCGTCAGACAGGGTAGTAGAGAATGAGCAGTTCTTC; cdr3_aa: CASSPHPSDRVVENEQFF
v_call: TRBV11-2; j_call: TRBJ1-4; d_call: TRBD1; clone_size: few; cdr3_nt: TGTGCCAGCAGCCAACTCGGGACAGTTAATGAAAAACTGTTTTTT; cdr3_aa: CASSQLGTVNEKLFF
v_call: TRBV5-5; j_call: TRBJ1-4; d_call: .; clone_size: .; cdr3_nt: TGTGCCAGCAGCTTGAGGTGGAGGGGAACTAATGAAAAACTGTTTTTT; cdr3_aa: CASSLRWRGTNEKLFF
v_call: TRBV5-4; j_call: TRBJ2-7; d_call: TRBD2; clone_size: .; cdr3_nt: TGTGCCAGCAGCACACCTAGCGGGAGTACCCCCTACGAGCAGTACTTC; cdr3_aa: CASSTPSGSTPYEQYF
v_call: TRBV7-9; j_call: TRBJ2-7; d_call: TRBD1; clone_size: once; cdr3_nt: TGTGCCAGCAGCCCGGGGACAGGGGGACGACCCTACGAGCAGTACTTC; cdr3_aa: CASSPGTGGRPYEQYF
v_call: TRBV6-5; j_call: TRBJ2-7; d_call: .; clone_size: .; cdr3_nt: TGTGCCAGCAGTTATGGGGCCGCCCCTTACGAGCAGTACTTC; cdr3_aa: CASSYGAAPYEQYF
v_call: TRBV28; j_call: TRBJ1-1; d_call: TRBD1; clone_size: .; cdr3_nt: TGTGCCAGCAGCCATGACAGGGGTGAAATGAACACTGAAGCTTTCTTT; cdr3_aa: CASSHDRGEMNTEAFF